This T cell receptor (beta chain) was retrieved from a study of Graves' ophthalmopathy and Graves' hyperthyroidism. Many counts were recorded for this clonotype. Antigen specificity is unknown. This CDR3 contains 14 residues. The junction had 4 bases not matched to a gene; V was cut back by 6 bases and J by 1 base. Amplification targeted the TCR beta CDR3 regions, with RNA transcripts as the source material. An opening RT-PCR round employed HTBI primers and preceded a second-round multiplex PCR. From the multiplex PCR reads, TCRdb called clonotypes with MiXCR, one entry per CDR3 protein. The sample gives around 1.1 million distinct CDR3 sequences, roughly 35% of which show up once; over 8.5% is in the top ten. Newly diagnosed hyperthyroidism donors, aged 18 to 65, duration under 2 months. Excluded were patients with other autoimmune diseases, uncontrolled infections, pregnancy or lactation. Study outcomes and limitations: Sensitivity reached 85% to 90% and specificity 75% to 82% for a 13-signature model separating ophthalmopathy from stable hyperthyroidism. With more than 60% sensitivity and approximately 73% specificity, the model predicted ophthalmopathy progression.

Sequencing used peripheral blood or thyroid tissue (not recorded which). This chain links TRBV12-3 or TRBV12-4 with TRBJ2-5, with 8 bases lining up with TRBD1. The sequence was obtained from an adult man with Graves' hyperthyroidism. CDR3 residues: CASSPDRVQETQYF. Written as DNA, the CDR3 is TGTGCCAGCAGCCCGGACAGGGTCCAAGAGACCCAGTACTTC.